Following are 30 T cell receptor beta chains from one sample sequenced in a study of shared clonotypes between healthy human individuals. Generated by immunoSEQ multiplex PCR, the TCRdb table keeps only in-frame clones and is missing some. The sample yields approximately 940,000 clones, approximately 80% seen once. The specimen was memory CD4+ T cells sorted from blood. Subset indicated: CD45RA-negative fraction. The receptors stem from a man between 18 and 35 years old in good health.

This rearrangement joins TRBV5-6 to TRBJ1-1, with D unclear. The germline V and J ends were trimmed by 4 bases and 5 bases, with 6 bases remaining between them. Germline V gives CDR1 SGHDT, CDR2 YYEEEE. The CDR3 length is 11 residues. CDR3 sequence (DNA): TGTGCCAGCAGCCTCGAAACTGAAGCTTTCTTT. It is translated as CASSLETEAFF.

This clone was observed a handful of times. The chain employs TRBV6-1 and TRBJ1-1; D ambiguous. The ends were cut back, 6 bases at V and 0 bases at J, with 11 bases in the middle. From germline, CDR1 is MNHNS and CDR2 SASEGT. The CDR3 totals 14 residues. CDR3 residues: CASSPWALNTEAFF. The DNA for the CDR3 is TGTGCCAGCAGCCCATGGGCCCTGAACACTGAAGCTTTCTTT.

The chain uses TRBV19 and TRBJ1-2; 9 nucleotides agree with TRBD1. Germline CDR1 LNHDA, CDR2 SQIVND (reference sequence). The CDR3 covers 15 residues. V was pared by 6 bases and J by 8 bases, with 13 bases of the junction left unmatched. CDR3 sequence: CASRKPGQGFRGYTF. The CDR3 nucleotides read TGTGCCAGTAGAAAACCGGGACAGGGTTTTAGAGGCTACACCTTC.

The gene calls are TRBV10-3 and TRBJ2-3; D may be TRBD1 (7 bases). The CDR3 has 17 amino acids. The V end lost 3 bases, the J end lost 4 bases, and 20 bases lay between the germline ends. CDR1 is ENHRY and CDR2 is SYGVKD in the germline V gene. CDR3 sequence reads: CAISEATGKPSADTQYF. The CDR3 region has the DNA TGTGCCATCAGTGAAGCGACAGGGAAGCCTAGCGCAGATACGCAGTATTTT.

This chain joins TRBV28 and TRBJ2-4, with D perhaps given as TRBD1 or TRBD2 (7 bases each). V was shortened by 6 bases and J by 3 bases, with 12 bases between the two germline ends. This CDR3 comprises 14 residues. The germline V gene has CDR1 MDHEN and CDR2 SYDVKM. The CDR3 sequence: CASSPRGGKNIQYF. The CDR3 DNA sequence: TGTGCCAGCAGCCCCAGGGGGGGCAAAAACATTCAGTACTTC.

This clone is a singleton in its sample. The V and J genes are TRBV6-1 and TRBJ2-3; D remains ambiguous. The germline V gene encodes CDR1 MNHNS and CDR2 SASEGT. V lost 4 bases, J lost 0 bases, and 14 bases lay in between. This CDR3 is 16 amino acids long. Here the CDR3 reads CASSGRRFPSTDTQYF. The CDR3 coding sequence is TGTGCCAGCAGTGGAAGGCGTTTCCCTAGCACAGATACGCAGTATTTT.

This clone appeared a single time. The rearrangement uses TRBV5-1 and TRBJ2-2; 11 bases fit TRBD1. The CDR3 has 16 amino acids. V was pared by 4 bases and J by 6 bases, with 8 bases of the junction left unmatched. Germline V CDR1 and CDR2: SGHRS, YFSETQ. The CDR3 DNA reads TGCGCCAGCAGCCTGGATGGACAGGGGGCATCCGGGGAGCTGTTTTTT. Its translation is CASSLDGQGASGELFF.

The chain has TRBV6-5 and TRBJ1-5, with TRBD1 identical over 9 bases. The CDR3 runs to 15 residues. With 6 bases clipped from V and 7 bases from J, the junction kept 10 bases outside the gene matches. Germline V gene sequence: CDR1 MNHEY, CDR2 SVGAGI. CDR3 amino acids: CASSRTGGWKQPQHF. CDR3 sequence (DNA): TGTGCCAGCAGCCGAACAGGGGGCTGGAAACAGCCCCAGCATTTT.

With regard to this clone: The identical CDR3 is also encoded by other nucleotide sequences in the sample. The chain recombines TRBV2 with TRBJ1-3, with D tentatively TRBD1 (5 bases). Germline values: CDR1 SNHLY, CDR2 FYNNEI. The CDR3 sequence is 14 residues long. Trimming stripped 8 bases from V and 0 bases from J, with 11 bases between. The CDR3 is CASSADSSGNTIYF. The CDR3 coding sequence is TGTGCCAGCTCTGCTGACAGCTCTGGAAACACCATATATTTT.

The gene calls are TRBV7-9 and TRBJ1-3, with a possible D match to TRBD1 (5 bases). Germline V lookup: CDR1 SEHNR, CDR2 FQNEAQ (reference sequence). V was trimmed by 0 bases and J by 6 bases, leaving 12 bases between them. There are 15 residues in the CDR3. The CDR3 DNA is TGTGCCAGCAGCTTAGCGCAGGGCGCCATAAACACCATATATTTT. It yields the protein CASSLAQGAINTIYF.

The CDR3 region is CASSPQGPGELFF. CDR3 DNA: TGTGCCAGCAGCCCACAGGGGCCCGGGGAGCTGTTTTTT. The chain recombines TRBV7-9 with TRBJ2-2; TRBD1 matches 7 bases. The V gene end was trimmed by 5 bases and the J gene end by 6 bases; junction bases not matched to a gene: 3. Germline V gives CDR1 SEHNR, CDR2 FQNEAQ (reference sequence). The CDR3 contains 13 residues.

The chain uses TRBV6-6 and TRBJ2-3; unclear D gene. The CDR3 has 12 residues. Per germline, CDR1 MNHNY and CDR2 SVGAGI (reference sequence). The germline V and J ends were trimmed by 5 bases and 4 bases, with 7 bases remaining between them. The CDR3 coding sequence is TGTGCCAGCAGTCTTTTAGCAGATACGCAGTATTTT. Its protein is CASSLLADTQYF.

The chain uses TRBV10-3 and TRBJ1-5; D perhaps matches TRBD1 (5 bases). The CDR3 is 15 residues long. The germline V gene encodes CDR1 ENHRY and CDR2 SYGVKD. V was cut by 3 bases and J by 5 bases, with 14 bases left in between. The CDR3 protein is CAISDLGGPDQPQHF. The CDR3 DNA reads TGTGCCATCAGTGACCTGGGGGGTCCGGATCAGCCCCAGCATTTT.

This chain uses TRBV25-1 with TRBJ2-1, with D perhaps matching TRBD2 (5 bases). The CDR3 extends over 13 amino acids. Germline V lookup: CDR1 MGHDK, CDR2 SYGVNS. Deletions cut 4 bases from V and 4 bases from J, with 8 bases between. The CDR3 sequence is CASSAGNYNEQFF. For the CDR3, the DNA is TGTGCCAGCAGTGCCGGGAATTACAATGAGCAGTTCTTC.

As DNA, the CDR3 is TGTGCCAGCAGCTTAGACTACCGAAACACCATATATTTT. This gives the protein CASSLDYRNTIYF. V and J are TRBV13 and TRBJ1-3; D unclear. This CDR3 comprises 13 residues. V lost 1 base and J 5 bases, leaving 6 bases between the germline ends. Per the germline V gene, CDR1 is PRHDT and CDR2 is FYEKMQ (reference sequence).

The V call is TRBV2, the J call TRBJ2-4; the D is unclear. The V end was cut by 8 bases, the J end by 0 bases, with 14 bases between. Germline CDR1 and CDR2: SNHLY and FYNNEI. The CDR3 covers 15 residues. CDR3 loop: CASHGSKLAKNIQYF. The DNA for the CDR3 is TGTGCCAGCCATGGTAGCAAACTAGCCAAAAACATTCAGTACTTC.

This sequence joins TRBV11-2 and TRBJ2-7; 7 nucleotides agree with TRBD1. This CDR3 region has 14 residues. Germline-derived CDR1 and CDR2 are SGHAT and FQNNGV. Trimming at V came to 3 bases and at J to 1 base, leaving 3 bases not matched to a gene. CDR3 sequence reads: CASSLDRRSYEQYF. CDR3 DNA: TGTGCCAGCAGCTTGGACAGGCGATCCTACGAGCAGTACTTC.

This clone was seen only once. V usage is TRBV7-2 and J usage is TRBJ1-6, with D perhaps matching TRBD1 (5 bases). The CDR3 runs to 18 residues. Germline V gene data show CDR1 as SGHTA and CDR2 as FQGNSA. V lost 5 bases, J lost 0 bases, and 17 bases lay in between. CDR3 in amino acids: CASSSKKRQSSYNSPLHF. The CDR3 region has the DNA TGTGCCAGCAGCAGTAAAAAGCGACAGTCCTCCTATAATTCACCCCTCCACTTT.

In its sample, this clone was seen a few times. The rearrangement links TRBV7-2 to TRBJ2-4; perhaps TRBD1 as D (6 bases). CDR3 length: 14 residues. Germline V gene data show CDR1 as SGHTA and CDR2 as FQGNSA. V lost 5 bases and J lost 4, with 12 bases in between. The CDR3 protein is CASSVDQGKNIQYF. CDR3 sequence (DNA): TGTGCCAGCAGCGTTGACCAGGGGAAAAACATTCAGTACTTC.

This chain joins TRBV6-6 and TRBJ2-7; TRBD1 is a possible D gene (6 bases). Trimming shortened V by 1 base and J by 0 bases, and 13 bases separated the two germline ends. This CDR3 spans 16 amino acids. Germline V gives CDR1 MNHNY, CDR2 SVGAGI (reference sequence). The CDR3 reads CASSYFSGHSSYEQYF. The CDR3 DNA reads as TGTGCCAGCAGTTACTTTTCGGGACACAGCTCCTACGAGCAGTACTTC.

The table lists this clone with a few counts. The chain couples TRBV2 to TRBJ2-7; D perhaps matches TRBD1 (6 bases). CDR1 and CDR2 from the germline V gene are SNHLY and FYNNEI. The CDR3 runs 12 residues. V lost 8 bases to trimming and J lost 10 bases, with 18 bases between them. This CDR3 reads CASLIKGEEQYF. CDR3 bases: TGTGCCAGCTTAATAAAGGGGGAAGAACAGTACTTC. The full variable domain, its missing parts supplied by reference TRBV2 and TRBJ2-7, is EPEVTQTPSHQVTQMGQEVILRCVPISNHLYFYWYRQILGQKVEFLVSFYNNEISEKSEIFDDQFSVERPDGSNFTLKIRSTKLEDSAMYFCASLIKGEEQYFGPGTRLTVT.

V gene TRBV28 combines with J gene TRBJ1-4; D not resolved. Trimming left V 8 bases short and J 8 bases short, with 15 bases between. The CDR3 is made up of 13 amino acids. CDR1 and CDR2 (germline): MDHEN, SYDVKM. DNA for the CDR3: TGTGCCAGCGGACCCCCTCCGAGCGAAAAACTGTTTTTT. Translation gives CASGPPPSEKLFF.

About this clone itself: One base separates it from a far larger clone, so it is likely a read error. The CDR3 bases are TGTGCCAGCAGCTTAACAGGGGGCTCTGGAAACACCATATATTTT. Translation gives CASSLTGGSGNTIYF. The chain carries TRBV7-8 and TRBJ1-3; 8 bases are a match to TRBD1. This CDR3 is built from 15 residues. Germline V gene sequence: CDR1 SGHVS, CDR2 FQNEAQ. J lost 0 bases, V lost 2 bases, and 0 bases had no gene match.

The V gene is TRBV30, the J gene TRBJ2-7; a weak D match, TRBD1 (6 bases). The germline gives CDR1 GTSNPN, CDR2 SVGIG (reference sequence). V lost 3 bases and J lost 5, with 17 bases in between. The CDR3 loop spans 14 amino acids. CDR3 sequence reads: CAWSRGGKGHEQYF. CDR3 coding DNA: TGTGCCTGGAGCCGAGGGGGTAAGGGTCACGAGCAGTACTTC.

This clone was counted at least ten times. CDR3 DNA sequence: TGTGCCAGCAGCGCTGCAGGGACAGGGTCCAACACCGGGGAGCTGTTTTTT. It codes for CASSAAGTGSNTGELFF. The chain uses TRBV11-3 and TRBJ2-2; 9 bases agree with TRBD1. Germline V gene sequence: CDR1 SGHNT, CDR2 YENEEA. The CDR3 covers 17 residues. V lost 5 bases, J lost 2 bases, and 9 bases stayed unmatched.

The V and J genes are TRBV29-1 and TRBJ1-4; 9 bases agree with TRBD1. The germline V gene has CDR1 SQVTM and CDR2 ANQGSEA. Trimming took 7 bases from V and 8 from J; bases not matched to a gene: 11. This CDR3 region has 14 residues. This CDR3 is CSAQTQGAGEKLFF. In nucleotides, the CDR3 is TGCAGCGCCCAGACACAGGGGGCTGGGGAAAAACTGTTTTTT.

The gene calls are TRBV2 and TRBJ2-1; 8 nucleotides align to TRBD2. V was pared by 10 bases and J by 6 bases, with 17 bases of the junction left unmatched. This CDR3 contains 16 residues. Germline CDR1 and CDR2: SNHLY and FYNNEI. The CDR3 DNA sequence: TGTGCCACCCCCCCCAGCGGGAGAACAAGGGTCAATGAGCAGTTCTTC. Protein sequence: CATPPSGRTRVNEQFF.

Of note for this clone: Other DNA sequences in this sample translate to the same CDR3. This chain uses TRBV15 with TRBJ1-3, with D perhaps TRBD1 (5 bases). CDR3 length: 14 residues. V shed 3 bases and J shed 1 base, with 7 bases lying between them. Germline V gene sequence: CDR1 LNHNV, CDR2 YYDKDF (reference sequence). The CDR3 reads CATSRGTSGNTIYF. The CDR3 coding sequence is TGTGCCACCAGCAGGGGGACGTCTGGAAACACCATATATTTT. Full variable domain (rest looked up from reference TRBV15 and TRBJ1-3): DAMVIQNPRYQVTQFGKPVTLSCSQTLNHNVMYWYQQKSSQAPKLLFHYYDKDFNNEADTPDNFQSRRPNTSFCFLDIRSPGLGDTAMYLCATSRGTSGNTIYFGEGSWLTVV.

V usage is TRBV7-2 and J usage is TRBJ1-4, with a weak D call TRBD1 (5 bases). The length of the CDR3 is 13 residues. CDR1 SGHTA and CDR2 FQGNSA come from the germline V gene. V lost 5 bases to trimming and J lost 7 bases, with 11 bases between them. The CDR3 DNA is TGTGCCAGCAGCCTAGGGGAGAGTGAAAAACTGTTTTTT. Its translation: CASSLGESEKLFF.

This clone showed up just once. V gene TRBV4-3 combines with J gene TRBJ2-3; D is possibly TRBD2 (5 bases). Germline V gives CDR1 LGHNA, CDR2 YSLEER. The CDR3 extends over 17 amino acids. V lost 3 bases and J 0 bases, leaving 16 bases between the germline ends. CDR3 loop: CASSQGLDWGSTDTQYF. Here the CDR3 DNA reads TGCGCCAGCAGCCAGGGTCTGGACTGGGGAAGCACAGATACGCAGTATTTT.